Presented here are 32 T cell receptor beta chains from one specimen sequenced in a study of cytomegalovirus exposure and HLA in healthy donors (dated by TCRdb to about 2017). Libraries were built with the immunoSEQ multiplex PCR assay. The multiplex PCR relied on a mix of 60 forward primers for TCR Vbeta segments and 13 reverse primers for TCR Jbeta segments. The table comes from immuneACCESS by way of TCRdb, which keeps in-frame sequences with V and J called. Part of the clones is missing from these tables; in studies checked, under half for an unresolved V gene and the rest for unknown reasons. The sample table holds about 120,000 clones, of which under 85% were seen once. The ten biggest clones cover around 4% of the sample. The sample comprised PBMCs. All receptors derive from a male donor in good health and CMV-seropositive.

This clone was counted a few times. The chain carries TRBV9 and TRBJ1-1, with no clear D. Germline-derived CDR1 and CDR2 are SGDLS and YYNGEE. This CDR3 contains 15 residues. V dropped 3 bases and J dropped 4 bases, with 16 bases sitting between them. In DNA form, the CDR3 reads TGTGCCAGCAGCGATAGCTCTGCTCGGGGCACTGAAGCTTTCTTT. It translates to CASSDSSARGTEAFF. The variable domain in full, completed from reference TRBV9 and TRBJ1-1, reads DSGVTQTPKHLITATGQRVTLRCSPRSGDLSVYWYQQSLDQGLQFLIQYYNGEERAKGNILERFSAQQFPDLHSELNLSSLELGDSALYFCASSDSSARGTEAFFGQGTRLTVV.

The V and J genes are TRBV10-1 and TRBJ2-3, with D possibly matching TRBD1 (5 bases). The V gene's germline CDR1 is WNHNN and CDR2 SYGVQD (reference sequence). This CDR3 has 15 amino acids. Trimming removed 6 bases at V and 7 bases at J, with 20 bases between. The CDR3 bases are TGCGCCAGCAGCTCTACAGGTCCCCTCGCCTATACGCAGTATTTT. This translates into CASSSTGPLAYTQYF.

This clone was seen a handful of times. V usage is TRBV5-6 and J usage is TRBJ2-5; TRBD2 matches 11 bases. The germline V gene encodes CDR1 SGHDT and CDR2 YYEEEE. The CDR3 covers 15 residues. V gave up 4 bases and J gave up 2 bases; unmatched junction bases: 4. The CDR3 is CASSPTSGGQETQYF. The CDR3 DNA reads TGTGCCAGCAGCCCAACTAGCGGGGGTCAAGAGACCCAGTACTTC.

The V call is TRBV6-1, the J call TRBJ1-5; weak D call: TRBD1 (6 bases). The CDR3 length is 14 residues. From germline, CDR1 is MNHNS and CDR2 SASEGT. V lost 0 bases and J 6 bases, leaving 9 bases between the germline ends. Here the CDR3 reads CASSEAAGAQPQHF. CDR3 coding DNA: TGTGCCAGCAGTGAAGCGGCAGGGGCTCAGCCCCAGCATTTT.

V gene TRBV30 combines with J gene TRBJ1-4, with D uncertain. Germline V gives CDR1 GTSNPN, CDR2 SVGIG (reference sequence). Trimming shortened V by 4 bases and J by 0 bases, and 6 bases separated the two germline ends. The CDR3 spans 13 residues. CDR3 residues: CAWNRATNEKLFF. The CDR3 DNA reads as TGTGCCTGGAATCGAGCAACTAATGAAAAACTGTTTTTT.

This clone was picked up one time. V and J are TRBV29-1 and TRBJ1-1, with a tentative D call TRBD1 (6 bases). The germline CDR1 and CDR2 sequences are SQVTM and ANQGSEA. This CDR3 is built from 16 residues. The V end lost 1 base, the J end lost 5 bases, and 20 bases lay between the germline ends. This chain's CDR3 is CSVEAYRALRGTEAFF. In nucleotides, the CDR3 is TGCAGCGTTGAAGCATACAGGGCCCTCCGAGGAACTGAAGCTTTCTTT.

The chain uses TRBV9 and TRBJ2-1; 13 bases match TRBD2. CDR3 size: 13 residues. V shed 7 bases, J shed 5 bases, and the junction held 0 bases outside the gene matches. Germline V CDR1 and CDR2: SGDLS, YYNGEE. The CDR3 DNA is TGTGCCAGCGGGACTAGCGGGAACAATGAGCAGTTCTTC. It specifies CASGTSGNNEQFF.

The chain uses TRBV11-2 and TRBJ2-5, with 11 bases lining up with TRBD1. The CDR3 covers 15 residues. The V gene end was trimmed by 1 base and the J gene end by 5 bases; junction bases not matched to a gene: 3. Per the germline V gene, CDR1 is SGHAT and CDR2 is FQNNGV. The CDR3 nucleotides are TGTGCCAGCAGCTTAGGGACAGGGGGCGGCGAGACCCAGTACTTC. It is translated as CASSLGTGGGETQYF.

This chain's CDR3 is CASSFGDGHEQYF. The CDR3 DNA sequence: TGTGCCAGCAGTTTCGGGGATGGACACGAGCAGTACTTC. The V gene is TRBV28, the J gene TRBJ2-7; a possible D gene is TRBD2 (5 bases). Germline V gene lookup returns CDR1 MDHEN and CDR2 SYDVKM. CDR3 length: 13 amino acids. V shed 3 bases and J shed 5 bases, with 11 bases lying between them.

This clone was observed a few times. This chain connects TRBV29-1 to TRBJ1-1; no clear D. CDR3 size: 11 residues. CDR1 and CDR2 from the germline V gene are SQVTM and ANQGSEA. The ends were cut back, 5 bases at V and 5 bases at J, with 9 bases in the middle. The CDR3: CSVCQATEAFF. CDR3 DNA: TGCAGCGTTTGTCAGGCAACTGAAGCTTTCTTT.

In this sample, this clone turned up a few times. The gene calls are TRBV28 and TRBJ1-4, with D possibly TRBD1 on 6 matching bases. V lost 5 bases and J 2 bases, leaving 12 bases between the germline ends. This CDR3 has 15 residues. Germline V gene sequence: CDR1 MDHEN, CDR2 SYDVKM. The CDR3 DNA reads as TGTGCCAGCAGTCCCGGGGGGGCCACTAATGAAAAACTGTTTTTT. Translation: CASSPGGATNEKLFF.

The CDR3 DNA reads TGTGCCAGCAGCCAAAGCAGGGGACCTGGCTACACCTTC. This encodes CASSQSRGPGYTF. J is TRBJ1-2 and V is TRBV14, with a possible D match to TRBD1 (6 bases). CDR3 length: 13 residues. V was trimmed by 2 bases and J by 7 bases, leaving 11 bases between them. The germline V gene encodes CDR1 SGHDN and CDR2 FVKESK.

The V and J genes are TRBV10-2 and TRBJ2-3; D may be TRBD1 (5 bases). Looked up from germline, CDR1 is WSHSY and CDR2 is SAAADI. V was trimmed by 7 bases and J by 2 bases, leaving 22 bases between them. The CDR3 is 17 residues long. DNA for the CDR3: TGCGCCAGCACCTGTGCCACACAGGAGACATCCACAGATACGCAGTATTTT. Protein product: CASTCATQETSTDTQYF.

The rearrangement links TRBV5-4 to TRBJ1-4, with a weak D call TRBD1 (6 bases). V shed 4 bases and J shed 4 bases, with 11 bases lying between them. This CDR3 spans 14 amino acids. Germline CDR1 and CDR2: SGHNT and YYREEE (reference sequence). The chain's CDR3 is CASSLTGVNEKLFF. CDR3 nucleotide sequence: TGTGCCAGCAGCCTGACAGGAGTTAATGAAAAACTGTTTTTT.

Here the CDR3 reads CASSLAGQGAWGTDTQYF. CDR3 nucleotide sequence: TGTGCCAGCAGCTTAGCGGGACAGGGGGCTTGGGGCACAGATACGCAGTATTTT. This sequence joins TRBV7-2 and TRBJ2-3, with TRBD1 matching 12 bases. This CDR3 is 18 amino acids long. The V gene end was trimmed by 0 bases and the J gene end by 1 base; junction bases not matched to a gene: 5. Germline V CDR1 and CDR2: SGHTA, FQGNSA.

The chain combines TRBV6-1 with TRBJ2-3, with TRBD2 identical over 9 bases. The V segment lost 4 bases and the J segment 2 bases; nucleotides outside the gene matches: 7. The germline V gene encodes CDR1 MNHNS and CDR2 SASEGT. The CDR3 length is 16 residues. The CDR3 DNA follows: TGTGCCAGCAGTGTCGGAAGCGGGAGGACCACAGATACGCAGTATTTT. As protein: CASSVGSGRTTDTQYF.

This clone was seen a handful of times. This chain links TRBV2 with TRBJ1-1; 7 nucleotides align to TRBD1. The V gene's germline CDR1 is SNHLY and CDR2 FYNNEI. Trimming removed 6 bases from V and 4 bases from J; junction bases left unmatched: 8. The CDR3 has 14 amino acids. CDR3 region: CASSRQGGTTEAFF. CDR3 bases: TGTGCCAGCAGCCGACAGGGCGGAACCACTGAAGCTTTCTTT.

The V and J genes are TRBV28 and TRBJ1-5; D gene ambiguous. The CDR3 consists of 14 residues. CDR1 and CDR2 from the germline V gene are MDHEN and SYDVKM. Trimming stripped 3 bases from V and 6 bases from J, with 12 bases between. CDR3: CASSFTRSGQPQHF. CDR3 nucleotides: TGTGCCAGCAGTTTTACCAGAAGTGGTCAGCCCCAGCATTTT.

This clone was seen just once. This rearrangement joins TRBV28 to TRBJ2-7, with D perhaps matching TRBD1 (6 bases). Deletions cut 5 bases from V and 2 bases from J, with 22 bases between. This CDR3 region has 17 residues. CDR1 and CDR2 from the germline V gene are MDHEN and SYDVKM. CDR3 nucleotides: TGTGCCAGCAGTACTCATCTCATCGACAGGTCTCCCTACGAGCAGTACTTC. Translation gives CASSTHLIDRSPYEQYF.

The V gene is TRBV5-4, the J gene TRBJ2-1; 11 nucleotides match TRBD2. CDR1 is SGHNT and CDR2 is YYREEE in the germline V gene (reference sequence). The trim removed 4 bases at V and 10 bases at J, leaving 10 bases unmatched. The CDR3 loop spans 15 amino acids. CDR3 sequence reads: CASSSGTSGPKEQFF. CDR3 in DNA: TGTGCCAGCAGCAGCGGGACTAGCGGACCGAAGGAGCAGTTCTTC.

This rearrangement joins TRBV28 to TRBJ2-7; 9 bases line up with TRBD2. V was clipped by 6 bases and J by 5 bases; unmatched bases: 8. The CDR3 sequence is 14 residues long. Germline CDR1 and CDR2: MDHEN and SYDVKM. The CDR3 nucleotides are TGTGCCAGCAGCCCCGGACTAGCGTACCACGAGCAGTACTTC. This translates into CASSPGLAYHEQYF. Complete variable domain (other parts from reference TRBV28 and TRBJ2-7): DVKVTQSSRYLVKRTGEKVFLECVQDMDHENMFWYRQDPGLGLRLIYFSYDVKMKEKGDIPEGYSVSREKKERFSLILESASTNQTSMYLCASSPGLAYHEQYFGPGTRLTVT.

The CDR3 protein is CASSYSGRQGRNTIYF. CDR3 DNA sequence: TGTGCCAGCAGTTACTCTGGTCGTCAGGGGAGAAACACCATATATTTT. J is TRBJ1-3 and V is TRBV6-5; a weak D match, TRBD1 (6 bases). The CDR3 length is 16 residues. Germline CDR1 MNHEY, CDR2 SVGAGI. V was trimmed by 0 bases and J by 5 bases, leaving 14 bases between them.

The DNA for the CDR3 is TGTGCCAGCAGGGACGGGACAGGGGAGTTCTTC. Translated: CASRDGTGEFF. The J gene is TRBJ2-1, the V gene TRBV6-5, with 10 bases that match TRBD1. V lost 6 bases to trimming and J lost 14 bases; unmatched junction nucleotides: 4. The germline V gene has CDR1 MNHEY and CDR2 SVGAGI. The CDR3 is 11 amino acids.

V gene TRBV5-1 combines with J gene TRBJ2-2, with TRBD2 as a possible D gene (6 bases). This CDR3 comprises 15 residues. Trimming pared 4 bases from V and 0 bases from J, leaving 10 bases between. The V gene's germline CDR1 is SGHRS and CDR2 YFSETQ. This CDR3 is CASSAGTPNTGELFF. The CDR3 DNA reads TGCGCCAGCAGCGCGGGGACTCCGAACACCGGGGAGCTGTTTTTT.

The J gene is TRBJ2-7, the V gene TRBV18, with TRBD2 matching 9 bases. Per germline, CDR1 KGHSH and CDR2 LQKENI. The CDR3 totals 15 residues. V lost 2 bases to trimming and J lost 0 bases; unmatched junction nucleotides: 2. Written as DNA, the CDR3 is TGTGCCAGCTCACCATCTAGCGGGGACTCCTACGAGCAGTACTTC. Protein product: CASSPSSGDSYEQYF.

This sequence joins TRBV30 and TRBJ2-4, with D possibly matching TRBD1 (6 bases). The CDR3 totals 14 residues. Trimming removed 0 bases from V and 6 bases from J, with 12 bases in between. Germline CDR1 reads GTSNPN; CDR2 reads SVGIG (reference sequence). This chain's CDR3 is CAWSVRGVGNIQYF. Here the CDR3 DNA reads TGTGCCTGGAGTGTCAGGGGCGTGGGAAACATTCAGTACTTC.

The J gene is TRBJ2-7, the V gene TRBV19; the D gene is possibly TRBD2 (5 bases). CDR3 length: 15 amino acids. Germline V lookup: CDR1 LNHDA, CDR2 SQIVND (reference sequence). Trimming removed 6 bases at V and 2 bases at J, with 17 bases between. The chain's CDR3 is CASSHKTNGPYEQYF. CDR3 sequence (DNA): TGTGCCAGTAGCCATAAGACTAACGGACCCTACGAGCAGTACTTC.

The CDR3 loop is CASSLIGIGGYGYTF. The CDR3 nucleotides read TGTGCCAGCAGCTTGATCGGCATCGGGGGCTATGGCTACACCTTC. The chain uses TRBV5-5 and TRBJ1-2, with D tentatively TRBD1 (5 bases). The CDR3 runs 15 residues. V dropped 1 base and J dropped 4 bases, with 14 bases sitting between them. The germline V gene has CDR1 SGHKS and CDR2 YYEKEE (reference sequence).

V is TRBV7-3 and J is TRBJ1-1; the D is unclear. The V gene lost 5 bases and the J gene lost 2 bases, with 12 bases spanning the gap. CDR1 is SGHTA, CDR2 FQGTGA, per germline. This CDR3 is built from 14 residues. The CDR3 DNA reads TGTGCCAGCAGCCTCTCTACAGCCAACACTGAAGCTTTCTTT. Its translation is CASSLSTANTEAFF.

CDR3: CASRLNRGHNSPLHF. CDR3 DNA sequence: TGTGCCAGCAGGCTAAACAGGGGACATAATTCACCCCTCCACTTT. The chain is built from TRBV27 and TRBJ1-6; 7 bases agree with TRBD1. This CDR3 contains 15 residues. V lost 6 bases to trimming and J lost 5 bases; unmatched junction nucleotides: 7. The germline CDR1 and CDR2 sequences are MNHEY and SMNVEV (reference sequence).

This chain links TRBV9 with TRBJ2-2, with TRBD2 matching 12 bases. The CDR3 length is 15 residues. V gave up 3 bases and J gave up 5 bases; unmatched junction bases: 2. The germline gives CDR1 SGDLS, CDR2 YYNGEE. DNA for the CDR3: TGTGCCAGCAGCGAGGGACTAGCGGGTACCGGGGAGCTGTTTTTT. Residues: CASSEGLAGTGELFF.

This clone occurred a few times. For the CDR3, the DNA is TGTGCCAGCAGCTTATGGGGGGGAGTCCCCGGGGAGCTGTTTTTT. Residues: CASSLWGGVPGELFF. The rearrangement joins TRBV7-8 to TRBJ2-2; TRBD2 agrees at 7 bases. CDR3 length equals 15 residues. The germline V gene encodes CDR1 SGHVS and CDR2 FQNEAQ. The V segment lost 2 bases and the J segment 6 bases; nucleotides outside the gene matches: 6.